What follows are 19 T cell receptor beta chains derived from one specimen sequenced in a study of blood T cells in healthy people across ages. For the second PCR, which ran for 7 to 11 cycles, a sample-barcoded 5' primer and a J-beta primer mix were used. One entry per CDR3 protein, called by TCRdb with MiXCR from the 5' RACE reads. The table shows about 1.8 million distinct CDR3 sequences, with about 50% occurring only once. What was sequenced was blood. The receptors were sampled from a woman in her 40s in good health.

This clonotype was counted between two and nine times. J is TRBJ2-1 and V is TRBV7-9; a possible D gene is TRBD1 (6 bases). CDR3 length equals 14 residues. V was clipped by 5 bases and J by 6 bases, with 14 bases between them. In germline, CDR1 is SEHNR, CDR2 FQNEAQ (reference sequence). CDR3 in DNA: TGTGCCAGCAGCGTAGGGACAAGCTCCAATGAGCAGTTCTTC. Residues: CASSVGTSSNEQFF. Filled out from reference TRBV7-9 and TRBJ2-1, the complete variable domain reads DTGVSQNPRHKITKRGQNVTFRCDPISEHNRLYWYRQTLGQGPEFLTYFQNEAQLEKSRLLSDRFSAERPKGSFSTLEIQRTEQGDSAMYLCASSVGTSSNEQFFGPGTRLTVL.

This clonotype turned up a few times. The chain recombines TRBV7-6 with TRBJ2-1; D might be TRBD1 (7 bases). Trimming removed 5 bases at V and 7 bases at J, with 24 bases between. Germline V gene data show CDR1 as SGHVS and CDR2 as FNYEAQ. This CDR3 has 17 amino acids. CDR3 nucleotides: TGTGCCAGCAGCCAGCAGGCGGGACAGACCCATCAAAATGAGCAGTTCTTC. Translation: CASSQQAGQTHQNEQFF.

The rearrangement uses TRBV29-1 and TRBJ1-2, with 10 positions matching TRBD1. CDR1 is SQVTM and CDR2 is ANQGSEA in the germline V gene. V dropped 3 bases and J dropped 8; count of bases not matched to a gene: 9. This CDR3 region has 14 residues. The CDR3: CSVDGRQGAWGYTF. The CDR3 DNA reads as TGCAGCGTTGATGGACGACAGGGGGCATGGGGCTACACCTTC.

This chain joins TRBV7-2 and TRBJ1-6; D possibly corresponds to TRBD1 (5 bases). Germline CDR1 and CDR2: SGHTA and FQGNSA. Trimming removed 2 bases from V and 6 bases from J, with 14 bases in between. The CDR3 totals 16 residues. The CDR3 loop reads CASSLQSRVGNSPLHF. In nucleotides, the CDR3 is TGTGCCAGCAGCTTACAGTCCAGGGTGGGTAATTCACCCCTCCACTTT.

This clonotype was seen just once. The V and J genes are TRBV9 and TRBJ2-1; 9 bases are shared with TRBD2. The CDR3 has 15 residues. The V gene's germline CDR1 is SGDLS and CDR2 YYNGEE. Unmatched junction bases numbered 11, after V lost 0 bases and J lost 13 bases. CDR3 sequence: CASSVAGSGRETQFF. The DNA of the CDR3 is TGTGCCAGCAGCGTAGCGGGTAGCGGGAGAGAGACCCAGTTCTTC.

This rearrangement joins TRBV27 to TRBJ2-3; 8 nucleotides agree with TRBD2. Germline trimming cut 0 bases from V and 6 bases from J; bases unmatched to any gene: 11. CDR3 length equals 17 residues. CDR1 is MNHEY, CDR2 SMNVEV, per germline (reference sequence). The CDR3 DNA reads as TGTGCCAGCAGTTTATCCCCCCGGGGGGGTTCCCTGGATACGCAGTATTTT. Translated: CASSLSPRGGSLDTQYF.

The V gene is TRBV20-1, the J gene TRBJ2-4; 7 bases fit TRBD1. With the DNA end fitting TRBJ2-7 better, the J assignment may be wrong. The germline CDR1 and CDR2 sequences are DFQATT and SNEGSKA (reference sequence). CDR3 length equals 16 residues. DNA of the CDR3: TGCAGTGCGGTGCCGGGACAGCAGTTTTCTCAGGGCGAGCAGTACTTC. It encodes CSAVPGQQFSQGEQYF.

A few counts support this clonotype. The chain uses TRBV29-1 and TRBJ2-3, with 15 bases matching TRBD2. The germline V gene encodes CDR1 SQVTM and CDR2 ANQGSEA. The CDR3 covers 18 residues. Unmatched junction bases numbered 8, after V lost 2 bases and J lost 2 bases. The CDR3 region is CSVEFGTSGGHFTDTQYF. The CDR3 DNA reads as TGCAGCGTTGAATTTGGGACTAGCGGGGGGCACTTCACAGATACGCAGTATTTT.

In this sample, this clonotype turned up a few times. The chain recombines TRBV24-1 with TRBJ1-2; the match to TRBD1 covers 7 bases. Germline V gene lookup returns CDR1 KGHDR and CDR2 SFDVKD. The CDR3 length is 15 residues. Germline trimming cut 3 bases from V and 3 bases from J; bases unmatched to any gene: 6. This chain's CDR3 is CATSDHGQEYYGYTF. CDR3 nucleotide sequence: TGTGCCACCAGTGATCACGGACAGGAGTACTATGGCTACACCTTC.

CDR3 region: CASTLWTYSNQPQHF. In DNA form, the CDR3 reads TGTGCCAGCACCCTTTGGACCTATAGCAATCAGCCCCAGCATTTT. V gene TRBV25-1 combines with J gene TRBJ1-5; the D is unclear. This CDR3 region has 15 residues. Germline V gives CDR1 MGHDK, CDR2 SYGVNS. V lost 7 bases and J lost 0, with 13 bases in between.

Here the CDR3 reads CASKESPPQETQYF. CDR3 bases: TGTGCCAGCAAGGAATCCCCACCACAAGAGACCCAGTACTTC. J is TRBJ2-5 and V is TRBV2; D not resolved. This CDR3 is 14 amino acids long. CDR1 is SNHLY, CDR2 FYNNEI, per germline. V was clipped by 7 bases and J by 2 bases, with 14 bases between them.

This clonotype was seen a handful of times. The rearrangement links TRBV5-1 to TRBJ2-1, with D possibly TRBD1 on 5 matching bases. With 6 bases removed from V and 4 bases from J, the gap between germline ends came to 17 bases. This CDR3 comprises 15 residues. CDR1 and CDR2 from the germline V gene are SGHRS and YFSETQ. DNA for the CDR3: TGCGCCAGCATGGGCAGGGCCGAGCCTTACAATGAGCAGTTCTTC. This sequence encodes CASMGRAEPYNEQFF. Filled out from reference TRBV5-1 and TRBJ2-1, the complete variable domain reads KAGVTQTPRYLIKTRGQQVTLSCSPISGHRSVSWYQQTPGQGLQFLFEYFSETQRNKGNFPGRFSGRQFSNSRSEMNVSTLELGDSALYLCASMGRAEPYNEQFFGPGTRLTVL.

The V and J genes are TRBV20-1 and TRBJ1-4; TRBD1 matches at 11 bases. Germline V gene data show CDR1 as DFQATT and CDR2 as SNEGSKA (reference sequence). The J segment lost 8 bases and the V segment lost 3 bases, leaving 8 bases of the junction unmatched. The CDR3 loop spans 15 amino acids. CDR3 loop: CSASFFGTGGEKLFF. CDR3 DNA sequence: TGCAGTGCTAGTTTCTTCGGGACAGGGGGGGAAAAACTGTTTTTT.

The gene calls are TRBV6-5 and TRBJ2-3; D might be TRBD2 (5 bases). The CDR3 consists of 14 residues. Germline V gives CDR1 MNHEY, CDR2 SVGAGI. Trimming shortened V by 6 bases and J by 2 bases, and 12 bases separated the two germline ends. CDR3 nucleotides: TGTGCCAGCAGATTAGCGCGGCCCACAGATACGCAGTATTTT. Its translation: CASRLARPTDTQYF.

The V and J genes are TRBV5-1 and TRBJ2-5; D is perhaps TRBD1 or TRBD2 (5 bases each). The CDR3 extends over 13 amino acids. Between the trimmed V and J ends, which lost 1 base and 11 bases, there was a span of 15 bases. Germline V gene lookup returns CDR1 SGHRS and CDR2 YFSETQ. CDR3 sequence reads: CASSLPGSNEQYF. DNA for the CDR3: TGCGCCAGCAGCTTGCCAGGGAGCAATGAGCAGTACTTC.

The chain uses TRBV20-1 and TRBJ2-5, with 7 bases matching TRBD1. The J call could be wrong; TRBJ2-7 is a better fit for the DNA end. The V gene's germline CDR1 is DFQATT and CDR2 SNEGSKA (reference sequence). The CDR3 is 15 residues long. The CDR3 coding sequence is TGCAGTGCTAGAGGGACCGAGACAGGGCGCTACGAGCAGTACTTC. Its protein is CSARGTETGRYEQYF.

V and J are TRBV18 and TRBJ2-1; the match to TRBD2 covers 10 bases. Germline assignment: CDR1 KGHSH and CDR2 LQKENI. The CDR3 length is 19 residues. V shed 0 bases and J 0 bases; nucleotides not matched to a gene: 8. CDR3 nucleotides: TGTGCCAGCTCACCACCGAAGACTAGCGGGCGGGGCTCCTACAATGAGCAGTTCTTC. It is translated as CASSPPKTSGRGSYNEQFF.

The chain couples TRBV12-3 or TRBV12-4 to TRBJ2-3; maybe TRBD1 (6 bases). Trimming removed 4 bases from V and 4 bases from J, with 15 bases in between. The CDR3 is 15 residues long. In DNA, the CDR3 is TGTGCCAGCAGTTACCGACAGGTGGGCGCAGATACGCAGTATTTT. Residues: CASSYRQVGADTQYF.

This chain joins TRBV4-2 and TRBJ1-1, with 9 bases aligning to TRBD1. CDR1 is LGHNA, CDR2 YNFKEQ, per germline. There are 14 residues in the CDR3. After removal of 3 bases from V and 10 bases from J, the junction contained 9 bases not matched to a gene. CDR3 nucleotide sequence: TGTGCCAGCAGCCAGGACAGGGGCGATGGCGTAGCTTTCTTT. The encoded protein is CASSQDRGDGVAFF.